The clone carrying this T cell receptor (beta chain) occurred a few times. Using its own MiXCR run on the RT-PCR reads, TCRdb lists one record per CDR3 protein. The sample records approximately 410,000 distinct CDR3 sequences, 16% being singletons. These data are taken from a study of patients and donors after allogeneic stem cell transplantation. The germline CDR1 and CDR2 sequences are SEHNR and FQNEAQ (reference sequence). Trimming stripped 3 bases from V and 5 bases from J, with 17 bases between. This CDR3 is built from 15 residues. Sequencing input: blood, either unsorted or a sorted T cell fraction (not recorded which). V gene TRBV7-9 combines with J gene TRBJ2-7, with a possible D match to TRBD1 (5 bases). The receptor comes from a human donor who was either an allogeneic HSCT recipient or a stem cell or donor lymphocyte infusion donor (not recorded which). It is not recorded whose cells these are; they may come from a transplant donor. The CDR3 loop is CASSFQGRAMDEQYF. DNA for the CDR3: TGTGCCAGCAGCTTTCAGGGTAGGGCAATGGACGAGCAGTACTTC.